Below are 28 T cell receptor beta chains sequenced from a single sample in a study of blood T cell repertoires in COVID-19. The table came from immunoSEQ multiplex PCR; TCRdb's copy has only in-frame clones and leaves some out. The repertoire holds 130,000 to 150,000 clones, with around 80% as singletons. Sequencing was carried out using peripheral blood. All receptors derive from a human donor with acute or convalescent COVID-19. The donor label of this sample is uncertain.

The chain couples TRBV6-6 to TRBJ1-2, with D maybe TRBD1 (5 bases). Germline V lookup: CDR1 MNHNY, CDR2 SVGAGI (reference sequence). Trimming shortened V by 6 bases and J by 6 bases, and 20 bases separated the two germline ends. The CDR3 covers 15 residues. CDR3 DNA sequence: TGTGCCAGCAGCATATCGGGCGGGGGAAGAAATGGCTACACCTTC. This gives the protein CASSISGGGRNGYTF.

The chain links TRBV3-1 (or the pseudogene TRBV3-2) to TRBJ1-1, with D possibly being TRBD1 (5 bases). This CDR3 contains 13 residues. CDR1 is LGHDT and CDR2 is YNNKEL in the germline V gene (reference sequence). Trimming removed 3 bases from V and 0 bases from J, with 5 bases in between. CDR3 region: CASSQDMNTEAFF. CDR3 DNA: TGTGCCAGCAGCCAGGACATGAACACTGAAGCTTTCTTT.

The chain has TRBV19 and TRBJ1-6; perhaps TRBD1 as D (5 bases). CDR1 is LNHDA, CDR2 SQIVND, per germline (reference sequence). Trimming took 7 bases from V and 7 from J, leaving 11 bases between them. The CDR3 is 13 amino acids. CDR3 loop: CASKTPGNSPLHF. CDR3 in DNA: TGTGCCAGTAAGACTCCAGGGAATTCACCCCTCCACTTT.

CDR3 loop: CASSMQGPDTQYF. For the CDR3, the DNA is TGTGCCAGCAGCATGCAGGGCCCAGATACGCAGTATTTT. V is TRBV5-6 and J is TRBJ2-3; TRBD1 is a possible D gene (5 bases). There are 13 residues in the CDR3. The germline V gene has CDR1 SGHDT and CDR2 YYEEEE. Trimming took 4 bases from V and 4 from J, leaving 10 bases between them. The entire variable domain, with the rest obtained from reference TRBV5-6 and TRBJ2-3, is as follows: DAGVTQSPTHLIKTRGQQVTLRCSPKSGHDTVSWYQQALGQGPQFIFQYYEEEERQRGNFPDRFSGHQFPNYSSELNVNALLLGDSALYLCASSMQGPDTQYFGPGTRLTVL.

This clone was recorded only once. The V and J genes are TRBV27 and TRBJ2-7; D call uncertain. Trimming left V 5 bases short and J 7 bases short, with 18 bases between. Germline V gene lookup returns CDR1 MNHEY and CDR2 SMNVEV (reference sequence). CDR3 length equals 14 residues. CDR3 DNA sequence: TGTGCCAGCAGTCGCCTCACCTTAGCCGGTGAGCAGTACTTC. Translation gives CASSRLTLAGEQYF.

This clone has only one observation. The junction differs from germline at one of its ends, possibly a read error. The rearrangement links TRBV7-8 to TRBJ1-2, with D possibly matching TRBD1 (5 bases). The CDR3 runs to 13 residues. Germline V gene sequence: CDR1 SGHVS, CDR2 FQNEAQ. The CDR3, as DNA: TGTGCCAGCAGCCCCTACATGGGTGTAGGGGATAGTTTC. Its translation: CASSPYMGVGDSF. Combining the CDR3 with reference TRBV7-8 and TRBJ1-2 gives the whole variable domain GAGVSQSPRYKVAKRGQDVALRCDPISGHVSLFWYQQALGQGPEFLTYFQNEAQLDKSGLPSDRFFAERPEGSVSTLKIQRTQQEDSAVYLCASSPYMGVGDSFGSGTRLTVV.

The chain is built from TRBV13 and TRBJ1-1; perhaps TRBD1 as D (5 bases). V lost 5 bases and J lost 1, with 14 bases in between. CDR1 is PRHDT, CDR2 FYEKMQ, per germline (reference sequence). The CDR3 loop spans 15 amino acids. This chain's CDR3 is CASSALTRGNTEAFF. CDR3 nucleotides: TGTGCCAGCAGCGCCTTGACAAGGGGGAACACTGAAGCTTTCTTT.

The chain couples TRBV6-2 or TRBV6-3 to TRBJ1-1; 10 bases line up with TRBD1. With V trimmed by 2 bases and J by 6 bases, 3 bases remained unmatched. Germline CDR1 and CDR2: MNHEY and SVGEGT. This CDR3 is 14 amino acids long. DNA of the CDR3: TGTGCCAGCAGTTACGACGGGACAGGGGCTGAAGCTTTCTTT. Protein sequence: CASSYDGTGAEAFF.

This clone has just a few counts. CDR3 coding DNA: TGTGCCAGCTTGACTAGCGGGGTCCACGAGCAGTACTTC. This translates into CASLTSGVHEQYF. The V gene is TRBV2, the J gene TRBJ2-7; 11 nucleotides line up with TRBD2. CDR1 is SNHLY, CDR2 FYNNEI, per germline. The CDR3 totals 13 residues. After removal of 8 bases from V and 5 bases from J, the junction contained 5 bases not matched to a gene.

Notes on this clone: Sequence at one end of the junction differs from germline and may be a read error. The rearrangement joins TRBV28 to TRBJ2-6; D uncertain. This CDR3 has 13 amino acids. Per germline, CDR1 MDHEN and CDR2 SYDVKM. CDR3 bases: TGTGCCACCGAGTCTTCTGGTGCCAACGTCCTGACTTTC. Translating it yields CATESSGANVLTF. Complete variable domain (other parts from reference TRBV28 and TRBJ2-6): DVKVTQSSRYLVKRTGEKVFLECVQDMDHENMFWYRQDPGLGLRLIYFSYDVKMKEKGDIPEGYSVSREKKERFSLILESASTNQTSMYLCATESSGANVLTFGAGSRLTVL.

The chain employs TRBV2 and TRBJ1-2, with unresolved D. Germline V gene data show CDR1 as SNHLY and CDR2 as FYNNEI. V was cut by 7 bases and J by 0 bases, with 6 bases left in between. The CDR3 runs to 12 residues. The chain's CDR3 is CASNPANYGYTF. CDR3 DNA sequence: TGTGCCAGCAACCCAGCTAACTATGGCTACACCTTC. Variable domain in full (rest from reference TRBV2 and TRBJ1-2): EPEVTQTPSHQVTQMGQEVILRCVPISNHLYFYWYRQILGQKVEFLVSFYNNEISEKSEIFDDQFSVERPDGSNFTLKIRSTKLEDSAMYFCASNPANYGYTFGSGTRLTVV.

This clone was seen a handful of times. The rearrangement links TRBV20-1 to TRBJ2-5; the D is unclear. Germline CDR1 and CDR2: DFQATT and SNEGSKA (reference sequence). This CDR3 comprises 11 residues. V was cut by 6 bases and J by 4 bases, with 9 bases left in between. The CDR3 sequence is CSAEPRETQYF. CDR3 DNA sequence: TGCAGTGCCGAACCGAGAGAGACCCAGTACTTC.

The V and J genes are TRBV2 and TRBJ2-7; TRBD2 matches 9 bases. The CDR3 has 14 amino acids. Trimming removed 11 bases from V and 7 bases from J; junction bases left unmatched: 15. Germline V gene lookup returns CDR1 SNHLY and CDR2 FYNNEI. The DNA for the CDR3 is TGTGCCTGCTTCGCGGGACTAGCTCCCCTAGAGCAGTACTTC. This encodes CACFAGLAPLEQYF.

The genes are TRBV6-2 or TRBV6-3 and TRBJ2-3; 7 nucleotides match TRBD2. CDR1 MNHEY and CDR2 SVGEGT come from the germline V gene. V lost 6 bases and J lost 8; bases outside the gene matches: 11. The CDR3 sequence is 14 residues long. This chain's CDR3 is CASSSGRGVGTQYF. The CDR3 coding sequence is TGTGCCAGCAGCTCGGGGAGGGGCGTGGGTACGCAGTATTTT.

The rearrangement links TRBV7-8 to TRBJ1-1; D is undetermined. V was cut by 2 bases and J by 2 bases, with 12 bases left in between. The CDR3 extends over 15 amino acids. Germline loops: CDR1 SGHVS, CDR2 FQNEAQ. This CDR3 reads CASSLTGGLNTEAFF. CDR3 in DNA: TGTGCCAGCAGCTTAACGGGCGGGCTAAACACTGAAGCTTTCTTT.

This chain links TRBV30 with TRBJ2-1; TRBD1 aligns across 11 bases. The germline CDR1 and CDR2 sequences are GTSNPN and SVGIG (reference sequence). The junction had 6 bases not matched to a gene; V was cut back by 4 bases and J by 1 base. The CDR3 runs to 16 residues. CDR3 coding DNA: TGTGCCTGGATCCCCCGGGACAGGGGGTCCTACAATGAGCAGTTCTTC. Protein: CAWIPRDRGSYNEQFF. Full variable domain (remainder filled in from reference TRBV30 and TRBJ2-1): SQTIHQWPATLVQPVGSPLSLECTVEGTSNPNLYWYRQAAGRGLQLLFYSVGIGQISSEVPQNLSASRPQDRQFILSSKKLLLSDSGFYLCAWIPRDRGSYNEQFFGPGTRLTVL.

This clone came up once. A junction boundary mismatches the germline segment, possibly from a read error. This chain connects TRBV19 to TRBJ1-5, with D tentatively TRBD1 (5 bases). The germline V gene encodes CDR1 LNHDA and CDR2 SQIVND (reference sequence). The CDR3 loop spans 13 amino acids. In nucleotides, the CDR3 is TGTGCAAGTAGTCCGGGGGGGTTCGCGCCCCAGCATTTT. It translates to CASSPGGFAPQHF.

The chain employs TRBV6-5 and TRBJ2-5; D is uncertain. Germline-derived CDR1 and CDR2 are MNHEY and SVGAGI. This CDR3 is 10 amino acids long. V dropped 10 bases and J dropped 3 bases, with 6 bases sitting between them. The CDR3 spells CATTEETQYF. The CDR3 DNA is TGTGCCACCACTGAAGAGACCCAGTACTTC.

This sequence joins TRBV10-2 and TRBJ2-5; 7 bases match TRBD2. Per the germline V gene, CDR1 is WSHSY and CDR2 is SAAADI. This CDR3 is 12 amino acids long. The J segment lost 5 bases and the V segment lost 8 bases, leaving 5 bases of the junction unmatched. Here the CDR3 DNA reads TGCGCCAGCTGCCGGCGGGGGGAGACCCAGTACTTC. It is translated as CASCRRGETQYF.

Here the CDR3 reads CASTMGVYGYTF. For the CDR3, the DNA is TGTGCCAGTACCATGGGAGTCTATGGCTACACCTTC. The chain is built from TRBV19 and TRBJ1-2; D not certain. Trimming shortened V by 7 bases and J by 4 bases, and 10 bases separated the two germline ends. Per the germline V gene, CDR1 is LNHDA and CDR2 is SQIVND (reference sequence). This CDR3 has 12 amino acids.

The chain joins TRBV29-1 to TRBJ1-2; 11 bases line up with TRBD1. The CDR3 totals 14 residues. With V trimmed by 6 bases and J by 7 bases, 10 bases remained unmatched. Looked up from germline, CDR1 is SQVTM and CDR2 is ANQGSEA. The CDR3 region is CSVPGQGGYPGYTF. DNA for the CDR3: TGCAGCGTCCCGGGACAGGGGGGGTATCCTGGCTACACCTTC.

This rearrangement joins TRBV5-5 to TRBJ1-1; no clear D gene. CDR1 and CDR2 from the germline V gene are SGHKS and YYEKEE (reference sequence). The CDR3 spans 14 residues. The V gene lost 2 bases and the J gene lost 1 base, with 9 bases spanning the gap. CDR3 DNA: TGTGCCAGCAGCTTCGGGGTGGGGAACACTGAAGCTTTCTTT. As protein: CASSFGVGNTEAFF.

This chain's CDR3 is CASSPGGRVETQYF. The CDR3 DNA sequence: TGTGCCAGCAGCCCAGGGGGGCGGGTGGAGACCCAGTACTTC. The chain is built from TRBV5-5 and TRBJ2-5, with D perhaps matching TRBD1 (7 bases). The germline CDR1 and CDR2 sequences are SGHKS and YYEKEE (reference sequence). Trimming cost V 4 bases and J 5 bases, with 15 bases left between them. This CDR3 contains 14 residues.

In DNA form, the CDR3 reads TGTGCCAGCAGCGTAGGGGCAGGCCGTGTAGAGACCCAGTACTTC. It specifies CASSVGAGRVETQYF. The chain employs TRBV9 and TRBJ2-5; D gene unclear. The CDR3 covers 15 residues. Germline values: CDR1 SGDLS, CDR2 YYNGEE. V was pared by 0 bases and J by 4 bases, with 13 bases between.

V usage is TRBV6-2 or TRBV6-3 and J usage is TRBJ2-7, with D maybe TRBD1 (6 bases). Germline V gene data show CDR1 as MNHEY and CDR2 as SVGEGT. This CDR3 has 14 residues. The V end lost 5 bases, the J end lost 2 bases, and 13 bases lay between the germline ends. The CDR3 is CASSPNRVPYEQYF. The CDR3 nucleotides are TGTGCCAGCAGTCCCAACAGGGTACCCTACGAGCAGTACTTC.

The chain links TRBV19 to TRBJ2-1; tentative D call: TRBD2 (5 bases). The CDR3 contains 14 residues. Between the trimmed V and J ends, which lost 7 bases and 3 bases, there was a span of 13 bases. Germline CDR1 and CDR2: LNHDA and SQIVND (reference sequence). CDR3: CASKERTLYNEQFF. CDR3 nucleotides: TGTGCCAGTAAAGAGCGGACCCTCTACAATGAGCAGTTCTTC. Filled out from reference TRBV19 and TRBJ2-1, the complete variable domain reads DGGITQSPKYLFRKEGQNVTLSCEQNLNHDAMYWYRQDPGQGLRLIYYSQIVNDFQKGDIAEGYSVSREKKESFPLTVTSAQKNPTAFYLCASKERTLYNEQFFGPGTRLTVL.

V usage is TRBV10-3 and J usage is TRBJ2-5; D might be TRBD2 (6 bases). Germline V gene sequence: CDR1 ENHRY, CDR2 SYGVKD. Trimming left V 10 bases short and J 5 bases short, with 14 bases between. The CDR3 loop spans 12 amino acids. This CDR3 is CATGSGGETQYF. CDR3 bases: TGTGCCACCGGAAGTGGGGGGGAGACCCAGTACTTC.

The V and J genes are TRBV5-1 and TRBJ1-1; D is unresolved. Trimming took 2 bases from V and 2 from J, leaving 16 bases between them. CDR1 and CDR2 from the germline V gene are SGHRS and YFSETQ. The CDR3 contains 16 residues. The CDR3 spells CASSFWARSVNTEAFF. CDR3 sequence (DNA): TGCGCCAGCAGCTTCTGGGCGCGTTCAGTAAACACTGAAGCTTTCTTT.